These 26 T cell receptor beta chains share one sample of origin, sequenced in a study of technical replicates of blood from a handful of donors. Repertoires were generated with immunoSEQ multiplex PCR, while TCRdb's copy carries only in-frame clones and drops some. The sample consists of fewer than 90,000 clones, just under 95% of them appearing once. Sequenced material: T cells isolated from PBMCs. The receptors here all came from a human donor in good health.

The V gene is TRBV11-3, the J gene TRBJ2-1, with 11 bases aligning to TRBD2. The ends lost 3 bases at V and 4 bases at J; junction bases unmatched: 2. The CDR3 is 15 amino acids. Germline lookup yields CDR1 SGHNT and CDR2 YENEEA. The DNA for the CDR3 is TGTGCCAGCAGCTTGGGGACTAGCGGTTACAATGAGCAGTTCTTC. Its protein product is CASSLGTSGYNEQFF.

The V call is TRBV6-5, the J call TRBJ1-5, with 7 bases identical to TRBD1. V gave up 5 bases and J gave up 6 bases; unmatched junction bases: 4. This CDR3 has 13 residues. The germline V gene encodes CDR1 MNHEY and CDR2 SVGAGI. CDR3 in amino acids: CASSPNRGQPQHF. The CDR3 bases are TGTGCCAGCAGTCCCAACAGGGGTCAGCCCCAGCATTTT.

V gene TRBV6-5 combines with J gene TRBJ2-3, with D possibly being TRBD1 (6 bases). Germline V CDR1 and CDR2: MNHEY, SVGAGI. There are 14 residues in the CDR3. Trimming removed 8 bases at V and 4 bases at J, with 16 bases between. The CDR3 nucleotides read TGTGCCAGCGCCAACGGCAGGGGAGCAGATACGCAGTATTTT. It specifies CASANGRGADTQYF.

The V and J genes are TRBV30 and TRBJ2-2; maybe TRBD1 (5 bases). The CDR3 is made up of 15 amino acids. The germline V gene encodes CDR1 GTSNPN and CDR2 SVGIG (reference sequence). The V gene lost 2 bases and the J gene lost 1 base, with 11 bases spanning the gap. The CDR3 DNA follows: TGTGCCTGGAGTAGGGCAGACAGGAACACCGGGGAGCTGTTTTTT. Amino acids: CAWSRADRNTGELFF.

The CDR3 protein is CAISESLFQAGKTEAFF. Written as DNA, the CDR3 is TGTGCCATCAGTGAGTCTTTATTTCAGGCAGGGAAGACTGAAGCTTTCTTT. This chain joins TRBV10-3 and TRBJ1-1; TRBD1 might be the D (5 bases). The germline V gene encodes CDR1 ENHRY and CDR2 SYGVKD. This CDR3 contains 17 residues. Trimming stripped 0 bases from V and 5 bases from J, with 19 bases between.

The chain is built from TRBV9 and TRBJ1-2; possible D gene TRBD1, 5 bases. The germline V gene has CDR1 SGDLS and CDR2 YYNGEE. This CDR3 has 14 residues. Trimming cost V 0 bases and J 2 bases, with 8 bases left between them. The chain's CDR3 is CASSVGGLNYGYTF. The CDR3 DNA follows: TGTGCCAGCAGCGTAGGGGGCCTAAACTATGGCTACACCTTC.

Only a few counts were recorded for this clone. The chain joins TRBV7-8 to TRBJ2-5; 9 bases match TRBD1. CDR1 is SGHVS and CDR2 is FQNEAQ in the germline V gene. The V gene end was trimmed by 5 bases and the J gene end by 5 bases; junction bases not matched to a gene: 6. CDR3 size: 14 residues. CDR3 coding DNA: TGTGCCAGCAGCCAGGGACAGGGAACGGAGACCCAGTACTTC. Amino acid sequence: CASSQGQGTETQYF.

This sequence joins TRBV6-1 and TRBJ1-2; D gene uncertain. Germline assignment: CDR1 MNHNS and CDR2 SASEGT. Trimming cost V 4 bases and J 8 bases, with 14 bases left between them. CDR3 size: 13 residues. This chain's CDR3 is CASSASGGRGYTF. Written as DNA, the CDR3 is TGTGCCAGCAGTGCCTCAGGAGGGAGAGGCTACACCTTC.

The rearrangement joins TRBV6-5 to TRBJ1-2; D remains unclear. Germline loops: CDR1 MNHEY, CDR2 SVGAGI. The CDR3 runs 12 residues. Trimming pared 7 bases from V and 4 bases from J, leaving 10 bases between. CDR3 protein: CASTSHSYGYTF. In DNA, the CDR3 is TGTGCCAGCACAAGCCATTCCTATGGCTACACCTTC.

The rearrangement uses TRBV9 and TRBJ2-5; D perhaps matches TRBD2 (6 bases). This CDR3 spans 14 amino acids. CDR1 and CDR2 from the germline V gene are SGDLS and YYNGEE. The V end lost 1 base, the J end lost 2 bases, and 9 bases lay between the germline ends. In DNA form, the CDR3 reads TGTGCCAGCAGCGTAACCGGGACTCAAGAGACCCAGTACTTC. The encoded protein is CASSVTGTQETQYF.

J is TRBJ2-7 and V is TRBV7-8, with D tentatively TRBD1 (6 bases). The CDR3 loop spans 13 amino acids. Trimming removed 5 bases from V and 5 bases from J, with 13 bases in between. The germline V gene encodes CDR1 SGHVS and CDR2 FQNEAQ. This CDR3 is CASSVYRADEQYF. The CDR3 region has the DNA TGTGCCAGCAGCGTTTACAGGGCCGACGAGCAGTACTTC.

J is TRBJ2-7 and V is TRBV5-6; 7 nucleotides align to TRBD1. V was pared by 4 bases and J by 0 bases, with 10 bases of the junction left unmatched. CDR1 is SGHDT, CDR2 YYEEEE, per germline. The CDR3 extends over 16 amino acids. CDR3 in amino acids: CASSIYPGTVSYEQYF. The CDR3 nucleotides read TGTGCCAGCAGCATATACCCCGGGACAGTCTCCTACGAGCAGTACTTC.

The chain's CDR3 is CASSLPGGFNEQYF. Written as DNA, the CDR3 is TGTGCCAGCAGCTTACCAGGGGGCTTCAACGAGCAGTACTTC. V gene TRBV7-2 combines with J gene TRBJ2-7; 8 bases match TRBD1. The CDR3 sequence is 14 residues long. Per germline, CDR1 SGHTA and CDR2 FQGNSA. V dropped 2 bases and J dropped 5; count of bases not matched to a gene: 5. Complete variable domain (other parts from reference TRBV7-2 and TRBJ2-7): GAGVSQSPSNKVTEKGKDVELRCDPISGHTALYWYRQSLGQGLEFLIYFQGNSAPDKSGLPSDRFSAERTGGSVSTLTIQRTQQEDSAVYLCASSLPGGFNEQYFGPGTRLTVT.

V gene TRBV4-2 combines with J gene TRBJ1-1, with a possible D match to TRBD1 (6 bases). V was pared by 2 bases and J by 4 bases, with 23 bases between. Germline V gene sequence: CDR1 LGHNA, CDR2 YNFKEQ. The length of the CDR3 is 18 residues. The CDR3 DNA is TGTGCCAGCAGCCAACATTTCAGGGGCGAGAAGGAAGGCACTGAAGCTTTCTTT. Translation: CASSQHFRGEKEGTEAFF.

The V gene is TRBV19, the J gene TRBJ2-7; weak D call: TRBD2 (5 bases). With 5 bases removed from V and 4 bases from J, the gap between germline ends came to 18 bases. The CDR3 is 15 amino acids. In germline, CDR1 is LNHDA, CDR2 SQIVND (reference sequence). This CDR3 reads CASSPTLGGNYEQYF. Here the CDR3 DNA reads TGTGCCAGTAGTCCAACACTCGGAGGAAATTACGAGCAGTACTTC.

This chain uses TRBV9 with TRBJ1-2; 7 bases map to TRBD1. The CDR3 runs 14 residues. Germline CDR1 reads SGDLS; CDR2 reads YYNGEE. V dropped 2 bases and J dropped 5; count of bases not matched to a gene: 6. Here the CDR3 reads CASSVSGQLYGYTF. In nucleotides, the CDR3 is TGTGCCAGCAGCGTCTCGGGACAGCTATATGGCTACACCTTC.

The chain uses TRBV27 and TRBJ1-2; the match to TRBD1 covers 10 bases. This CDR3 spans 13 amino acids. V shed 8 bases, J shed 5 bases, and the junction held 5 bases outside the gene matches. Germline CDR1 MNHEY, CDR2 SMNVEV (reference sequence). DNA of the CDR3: TGTGCCAGCGGGACAGGGGCCCTTTATGGCTACACCTTC. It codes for CASGTGALYGYTF.

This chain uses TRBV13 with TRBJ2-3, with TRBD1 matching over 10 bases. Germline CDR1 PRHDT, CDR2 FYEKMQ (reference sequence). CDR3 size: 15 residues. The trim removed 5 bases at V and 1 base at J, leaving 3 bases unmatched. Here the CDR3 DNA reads TGTGCCAGCAGCGACGACAGGGGGCGCACAGATACGCAGTATTTT. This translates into CASSDDRGRTDTQYF. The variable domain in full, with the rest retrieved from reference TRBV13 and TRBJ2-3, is AAGVIQSPRHLIKEKRETATLKCYPIPRHDTVYWYQQGPGQDPQFLISFYEKMQSDKGSIPDRFSAQQFSDYHSELNMSSLELGDSALYFCASSDDRGRTDTQYFGPGTRLTVL.

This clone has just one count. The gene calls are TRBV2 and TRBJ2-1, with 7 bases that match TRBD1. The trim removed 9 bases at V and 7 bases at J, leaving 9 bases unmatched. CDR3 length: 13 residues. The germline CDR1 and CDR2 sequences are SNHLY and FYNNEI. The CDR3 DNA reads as TGTGCCAGGGCAGGGGGTAGTGCTAATGAGCAGTTCTTC. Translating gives CARAGGSANEQFF.

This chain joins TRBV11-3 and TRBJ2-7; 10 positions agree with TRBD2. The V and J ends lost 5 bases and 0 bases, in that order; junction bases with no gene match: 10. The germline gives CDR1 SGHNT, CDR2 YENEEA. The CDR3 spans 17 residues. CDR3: CASSPHGLAVNSYEQYF. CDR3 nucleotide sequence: TGTGCCAGCAGCCCACACGGACTAGCGGTAAACTCCTACGAGCAGTACTTC. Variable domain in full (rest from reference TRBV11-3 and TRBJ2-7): EAGVVQSPRYKIIEKKQPVAFWCNPISGHNTLYWYLQNLGQGPELLIRYENEEAVDDSQLPKDRFSAERLKGVDSTLKIQPAELGDSAVYLCASSPHGLAVNSYEQYFGPGTRLTVT.

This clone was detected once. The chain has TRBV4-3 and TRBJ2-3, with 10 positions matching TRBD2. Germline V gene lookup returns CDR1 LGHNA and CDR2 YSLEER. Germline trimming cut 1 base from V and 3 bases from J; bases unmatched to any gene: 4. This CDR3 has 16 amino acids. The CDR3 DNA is TGCGCCAGCAGCCAAGGTTTACTAGCGGGGACAGATACGCAGTATTTT. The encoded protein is CASSQGLLAGTDTQYF.

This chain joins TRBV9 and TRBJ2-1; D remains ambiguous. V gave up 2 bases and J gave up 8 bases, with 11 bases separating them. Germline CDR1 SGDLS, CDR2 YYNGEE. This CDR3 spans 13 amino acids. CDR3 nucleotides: TGTGCCAGCAGCGTTGGGCAGAAAGATGAGCAGTTCTTC. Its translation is CASSVGQKDEQFF.

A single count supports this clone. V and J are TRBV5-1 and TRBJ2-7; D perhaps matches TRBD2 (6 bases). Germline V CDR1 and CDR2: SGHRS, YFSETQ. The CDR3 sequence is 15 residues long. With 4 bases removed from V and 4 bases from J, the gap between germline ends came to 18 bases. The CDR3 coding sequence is TGCGCCAGCAGCGGCGGGACGCCGACGAATTACGAGCAGTACTTC. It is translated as CASSGGTPTNYEQYF.

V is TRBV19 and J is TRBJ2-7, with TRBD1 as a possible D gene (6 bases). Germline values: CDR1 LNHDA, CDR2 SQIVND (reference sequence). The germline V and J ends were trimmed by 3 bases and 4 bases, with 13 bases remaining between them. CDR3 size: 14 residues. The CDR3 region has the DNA TGTGCCAGTAGTATCCTTCCCAGGGGTTACGAGCAGTACTTC. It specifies CASSILPRGYEQYF.

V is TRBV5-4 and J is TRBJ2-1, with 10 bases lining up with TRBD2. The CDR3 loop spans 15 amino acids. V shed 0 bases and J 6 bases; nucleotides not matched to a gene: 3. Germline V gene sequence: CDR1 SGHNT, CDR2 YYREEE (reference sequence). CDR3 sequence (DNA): TGTGCCAGCAGCTTGGAACTAGCGGGACTCAATGAGCAGTTCTTC. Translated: CASSLELAGLNEQFF. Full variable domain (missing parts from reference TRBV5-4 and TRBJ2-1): ETGVTQSPTHLIKTRGQQVTLRCSSQSGHNTVSWYQQALGQGPQFIFQYYREEENGRGNFPPRFSGLQFPNYSSELNVNALELDDSALYLCASSLELAGLNEQFFGPGTRLTVL.

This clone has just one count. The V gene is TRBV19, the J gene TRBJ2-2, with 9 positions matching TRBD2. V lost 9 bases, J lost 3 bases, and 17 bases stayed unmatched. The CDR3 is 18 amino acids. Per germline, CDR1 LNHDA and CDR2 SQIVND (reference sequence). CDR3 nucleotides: TGTGCCAGCATACCCGGACACCTTAGCGGGGGCTACACCGGGGAGCTGTTTTTT. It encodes CASIPGHLSGGYTGELFF.